The clone carrying this T cell receptor (beta chain) occurred many times. This entry comes from a study of blood T cells in healthy people across ages. A sample-barcoded 5' primer and a J-beta primer mix were used in a second PCR of roughly 6 to 11 cycles. TCRdb used MiXCR to reprocess the 5' RACE reads, holding one entry per CDR3 protein. Among around 1,900,000 distinct CDR3 sequences listed, roughly two fifths were seen once. The CDR3 is 15 residues long. The germline gives CDR1 SEHNR, CDR2 FQNEAQ (reference sequence). With V trimmed by 5 bases and J by 1 base, 4 bases remained unmatched. This chain connects TRBV7-9 to TRBJ2-7; TRBD2 aligns across 11 bases. The clonotype originates from a human donor in good health. The sample taken for sequencing was blood. In DNA, the CDR3 is TGTGCCAGCAGCAGTAGCGGGGGGGATTCCTACGAGCAGTACTTC. Its protein product is CASSSSGGDSYEQYF. The complete variable domain, with remaining parts taken from reference TRBV7-9 and TRBJ2-7, reads DTGVSQNPRHKITKRGQNVTFRCDPISEHNRLYWYRQTLGQGPEFLTYFQNEAQLEKSRLLSDRFSAERPKGSFSTLEIQRTEQGDSAMYLCASSSSGGDSYEQYFGPGTRLTVT.